This TCR beta chain was obtained from a study of T-cell memory formation after mild COVID-19. J lost 5 bases, V lost 4 bases, and 5 bases had no gene match. The CDR3 extends over 13 amino acids. CDR1 is SGHRS, CDR2 YFSETQ, per germline. TCRdb used MiXCR to reprocess the 5' RACE reads, holding one entry per CDR3 protein. This table holds approximately 150,000 distinct CDR3 sequences, 15% to 20% found once. V gene TRBV5-1 combines with J gene TRBJ2-5; 7 positions agree with TRBD2. The sequencing sample was made of PBMCs or a T cell subset sorted from them (not recorded which). The origin of this receptor is an adult woman who had mild COVID-19 (a few samples of this study predate the infection). Cell type and time point are not known. CDR3 amino acids: CASSREAQETQYF. The DNA for the CDR3 is TGCGCCAGCAGCCGGGAGGCCCAGGAGACCCAGTACTTC.